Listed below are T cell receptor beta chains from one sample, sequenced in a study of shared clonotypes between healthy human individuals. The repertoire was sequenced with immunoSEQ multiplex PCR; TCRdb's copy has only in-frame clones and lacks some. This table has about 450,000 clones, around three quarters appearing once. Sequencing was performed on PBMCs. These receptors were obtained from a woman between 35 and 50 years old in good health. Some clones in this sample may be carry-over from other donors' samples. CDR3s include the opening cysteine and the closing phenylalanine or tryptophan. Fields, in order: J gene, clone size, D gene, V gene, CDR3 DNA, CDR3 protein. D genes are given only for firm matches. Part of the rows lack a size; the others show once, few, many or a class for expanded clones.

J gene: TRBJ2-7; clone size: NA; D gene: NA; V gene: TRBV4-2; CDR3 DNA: TGTGCCAGCAGCCAAGAGAGGCGGGGCCCTCGCGAGCAGTACTTC; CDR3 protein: CASSQERRGPREQYF
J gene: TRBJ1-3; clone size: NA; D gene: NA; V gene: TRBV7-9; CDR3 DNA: TGTGCCAGCAGCCTGCCGACAGCTGGAAACACCATATATTTT; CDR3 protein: CASSLPTAGNTIYF
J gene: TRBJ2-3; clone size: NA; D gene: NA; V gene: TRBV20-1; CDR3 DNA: TGCAGTGCTAGTGTGGGAGATACGCAGTATTTT; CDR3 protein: CSASVGDTQYF
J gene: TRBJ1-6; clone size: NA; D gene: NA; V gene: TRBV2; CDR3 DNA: TGTGCCAGCAGGGTGACAATCGGTGATTCACCCCTCCACTTT; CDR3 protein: CASRVTIGDSPLHF
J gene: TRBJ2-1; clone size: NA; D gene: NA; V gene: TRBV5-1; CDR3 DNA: TGCGCCAGCACTTCAGTGTCGACAACCTACAATGAGCAGTTCTTC; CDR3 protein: CASTSVSTTYNEQFF
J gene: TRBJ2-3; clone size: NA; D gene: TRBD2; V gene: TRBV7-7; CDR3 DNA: TGTGCTAGCAGCCCGGGACTAGCGGGAGGCACAGATACGCAGTATTTT; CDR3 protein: CASSPGLAGGTDTQYF
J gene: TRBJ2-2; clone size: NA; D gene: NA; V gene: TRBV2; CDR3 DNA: TGTGCCAGCAGTTTCGGGGGCACCGGGGAGCTGTTTTTT; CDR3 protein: CASSFGGTGELFF
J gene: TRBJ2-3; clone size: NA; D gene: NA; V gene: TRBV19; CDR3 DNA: TGTGCCAGTAGTATACCGACAGGCGACCTTAGCACAGATACGCAGTATTTT; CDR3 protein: CASSIPTGDLSTDTQYF
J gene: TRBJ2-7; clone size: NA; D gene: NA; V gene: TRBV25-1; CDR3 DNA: TGTGCCAGCCCCCCGGAAAGGGGCCCCGGGCCCTACGAGCAGTACTTC; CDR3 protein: CASPPERGPGPYEQYF
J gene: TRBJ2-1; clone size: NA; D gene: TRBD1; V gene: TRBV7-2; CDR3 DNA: TGTGCCAGCAGCTATGACAGGGTTAATGAGCAGTTCTTC; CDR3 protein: CASSYDRVNEQFF
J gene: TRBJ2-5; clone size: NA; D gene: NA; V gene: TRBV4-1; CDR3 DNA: TGCGCCAGCAGCCGCCAAAATGAGAATAGTCCGGAGACCCAGTACTTC; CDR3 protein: CASSRQNENSPETQYF
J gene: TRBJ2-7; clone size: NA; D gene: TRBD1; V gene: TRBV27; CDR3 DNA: TGTGCCAGCAGTTTATTCCCCGGACAGGAGGCCACCTACGAGCAGTACTTC; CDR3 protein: CASSLFPGQEATYEQYF
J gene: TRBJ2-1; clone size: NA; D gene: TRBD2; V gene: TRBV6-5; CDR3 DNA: TGTGCCAGCAGCCAACAAGGGGCGGGGGTTAATGAGCAGTTCTTC; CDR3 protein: CASSQQGAGVNEQFF
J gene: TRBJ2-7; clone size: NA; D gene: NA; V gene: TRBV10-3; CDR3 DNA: TGTGCCATCAGACCACAGGGTGGCGAGCAGTACTTC; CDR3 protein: CAIRPQGGEQYF
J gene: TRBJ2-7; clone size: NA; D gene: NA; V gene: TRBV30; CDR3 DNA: TGTGCCTGGAGTGTATTTTCCATCCGTGGTCGAAGCGAGCAGTACTTC; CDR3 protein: CAWSVFSIRGRSEQYF
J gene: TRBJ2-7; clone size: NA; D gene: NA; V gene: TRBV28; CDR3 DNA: TGTGCCAGCAGCCCTCCAGCCCAAGGGGGCGAGCAGTACTTC; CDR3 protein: CASSPPAQGGEQYF
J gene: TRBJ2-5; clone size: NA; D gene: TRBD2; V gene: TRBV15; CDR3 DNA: TGTGCCACCAGCAGAGAATCTGGGGCGGGGGCCCAGTACTTC; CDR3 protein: CATSRESGAGAQYF
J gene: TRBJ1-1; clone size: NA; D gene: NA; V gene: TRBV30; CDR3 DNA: TGTGCCTGGACCGACAGAGGGCGAGGCACTGAAGCTTTCTTT; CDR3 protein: CAWTDRGRGTEAFF
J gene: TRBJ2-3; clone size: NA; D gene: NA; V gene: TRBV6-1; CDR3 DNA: TGTGCCAGCAGTGAAATCCCTAATACAGATACGCAGTATTTT; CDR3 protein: CASSEIPNTDTQYF
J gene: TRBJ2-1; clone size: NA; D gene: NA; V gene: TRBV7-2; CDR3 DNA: TGTGCCAGCAGCTTGATGGGTGAGCAGTTCTTC; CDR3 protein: CASSLMGEQFF
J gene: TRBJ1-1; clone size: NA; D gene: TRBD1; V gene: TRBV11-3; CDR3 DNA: TGTGCCAGCAGCTTAGCGGCAGGGGGCAATACTGAAGCTTTCTTT; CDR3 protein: CASSLAAGGNTEAFF
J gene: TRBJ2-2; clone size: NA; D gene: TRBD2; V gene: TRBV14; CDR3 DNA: TGTGCCAGCAGCCAGGATATAGCGGGAGGGCCATCCGGGGAGCTGTTTTTT; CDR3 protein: CASSQDIAGGPSGELFF
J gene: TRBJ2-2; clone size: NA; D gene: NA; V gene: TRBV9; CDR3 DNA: TGTGCCAGCAGCGTGGCTGGGGCAGGGACCAACACCGGGGAGCTGTTTTTT; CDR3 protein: CASSVAGAGTNTGELFF
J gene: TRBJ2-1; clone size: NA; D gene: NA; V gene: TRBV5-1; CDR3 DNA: TGCGCCAGCAGACCTAGCTTATCTGAGCAGTTCTTC; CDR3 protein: CASRPSLSEQFF
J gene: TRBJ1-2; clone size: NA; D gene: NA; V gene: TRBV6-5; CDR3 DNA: TGTGCCAGCAGTTACGGAGCGGGACAATCCCTCTATGGCTACACCTTC; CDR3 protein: CASSYGAGQSLYGYTF
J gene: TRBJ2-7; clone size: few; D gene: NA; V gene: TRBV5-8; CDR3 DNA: TGTGCCAGCACCGTCGGGGACGGAAGCTCCTACGAGCAGTACTTC; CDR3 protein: CASTVGDGSSYEQYF
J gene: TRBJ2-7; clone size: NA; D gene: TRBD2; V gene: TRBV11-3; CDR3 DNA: TGTGCCAGCAGTGCACCCGGGACTAGCGGGTCCTACGAGCGGTACTTC; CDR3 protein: CASSAPGTSGSYERYF
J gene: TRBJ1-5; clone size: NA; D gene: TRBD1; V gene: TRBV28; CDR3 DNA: TGTGCCACCAGGGGGGACCTCAATCAGCCCCAGCATTTT; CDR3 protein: CATRGDLNQPQHF
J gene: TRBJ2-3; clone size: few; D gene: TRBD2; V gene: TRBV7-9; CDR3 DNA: TGTGCCAGCAGCTTAGCGGCCAGCGGGGATATAGCAGATACGCAGTATTTT; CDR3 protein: CASSLAASGDIADTQYF
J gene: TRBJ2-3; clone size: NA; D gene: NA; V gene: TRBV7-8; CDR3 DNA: TGTGCCAGCAGCTTATCCAGATCGGATACGCAGTATTTT; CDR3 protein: CASSLSRSDTQYF
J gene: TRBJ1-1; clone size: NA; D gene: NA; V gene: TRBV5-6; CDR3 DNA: TGTGCCAGCAGCTGGGGTGTGGTGAACACTGAAGCTTTCTTT; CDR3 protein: CASSWGVVNTEAFF
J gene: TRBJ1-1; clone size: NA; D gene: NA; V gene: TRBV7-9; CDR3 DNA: TGTGCCAGCAGCCCCCGGGCGGACCTGAACACTGAAGCTTTCTTT; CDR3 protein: CASSPRADLNTEAFF
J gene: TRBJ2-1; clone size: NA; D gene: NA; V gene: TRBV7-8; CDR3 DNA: TGTGCCAGCAGCCTACGGGCGGTTACCCATGAGCAGTTCTTC; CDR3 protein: CASSLRAVTHEQFF
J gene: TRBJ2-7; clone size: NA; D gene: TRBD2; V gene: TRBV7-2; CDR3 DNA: TGTGCCAGCAGCCAGGGACTAGCCAACTCCTACGAGCAGTACTTC; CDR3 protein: CASSQGLANSYEQYF
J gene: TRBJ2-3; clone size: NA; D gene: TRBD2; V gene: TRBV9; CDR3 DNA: TGTGCCAGCAGCGTAGCTTTAGCGGGAGGGCCAGATACGCAGTATTTT; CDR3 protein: CASSVALAGGPDTQYF
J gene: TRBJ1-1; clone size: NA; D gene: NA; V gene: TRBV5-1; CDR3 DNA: TGCGCCAGCAGTCGGGGTACGGAGTTCACTGAAGCTTTCTTT; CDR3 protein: CASSRGTEFTEAFF
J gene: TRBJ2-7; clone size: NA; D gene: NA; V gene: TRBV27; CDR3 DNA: TGTGCCAGCAGCTCAATCCGGGAAACGAGCTACGAGCAGTACTTC; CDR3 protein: CASSSIRETSYEQYF
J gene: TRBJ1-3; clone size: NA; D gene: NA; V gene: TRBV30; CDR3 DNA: TGTGCCCGGTCAGACAGCTCTGGAAACACCATATATTTT; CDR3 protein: CARSDSSGNTIYF
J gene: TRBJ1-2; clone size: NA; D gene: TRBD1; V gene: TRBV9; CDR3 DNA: TGTGCCAGCAGCGTAAAAGTGTGGGAACAGGGGGCGTTTTATGGCTACACCTTC; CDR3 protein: CASSVKVWEQGAFYGYTF
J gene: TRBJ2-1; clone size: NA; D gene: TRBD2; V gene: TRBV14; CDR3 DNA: TGTGCCAGCAGCCCCTTGGGACTAGCGGGAGCCTACAATGAGCAGTTCTTC; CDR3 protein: CASSPLGLAGAYNEQFF
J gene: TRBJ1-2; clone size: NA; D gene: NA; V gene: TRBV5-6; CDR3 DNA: TGTGCCAGCAGCTTGGGATCTCGTGGGGGCGACTATGGCTACACCTTC; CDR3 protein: CASSLGSRGGDYGYTF
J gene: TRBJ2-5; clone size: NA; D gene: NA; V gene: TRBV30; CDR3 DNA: TGTGCCTGGAGCGCCACGGGACTTTTACGGGAGACCCAGTACTTC; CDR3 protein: CAWSATGLLRETQYF
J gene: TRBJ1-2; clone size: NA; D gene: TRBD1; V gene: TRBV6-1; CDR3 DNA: TGTGCCAGCAGTGAACCCGGGGACAGGGGTTTGGGACACTATGGCTACACCTTC; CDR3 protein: CASSEPGDRGLGHYGYTF
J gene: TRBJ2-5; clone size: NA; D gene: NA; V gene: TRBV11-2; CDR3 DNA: TGTGCCAGCAGCTTAGGAGGGGGACGAACTCTAACGGAGACCCAGTACTTC; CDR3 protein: CASSLGGGRTLTETQYF
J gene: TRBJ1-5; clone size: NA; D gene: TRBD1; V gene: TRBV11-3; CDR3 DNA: TGTGCCAGCAGCGCCGGGACAGGAAGAAATCAGCCCCAGCATTTT; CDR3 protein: CASSAGTGRNQPQHF
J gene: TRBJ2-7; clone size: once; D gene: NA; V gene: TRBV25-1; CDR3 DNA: TGTGCCAGCAGTGAAGTCGAGGAAGGGGGGTACGAGCAGTACTTC; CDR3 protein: CASSEVEEGGYEQYF
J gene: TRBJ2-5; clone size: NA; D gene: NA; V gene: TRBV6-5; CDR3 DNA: TGTGCCAGCAGTTACTCATGGGGCCAAGAGACCCAGTACTTC; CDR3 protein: CASSYSWGQETQYF
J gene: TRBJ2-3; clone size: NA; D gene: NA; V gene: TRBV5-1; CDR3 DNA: TGCGCCAGCAGCAGAGAGGGACGGTGGGGCACAGATACGCAGTATTTT; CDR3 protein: CASSREGRWGTDTQYF
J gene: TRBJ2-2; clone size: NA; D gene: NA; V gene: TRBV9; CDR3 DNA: TGTGCCAGCAGCGTATCCGGGAATACGAACACCGGGGAGCTGTTTTTT; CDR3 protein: CASSVSGNTNTGELFF
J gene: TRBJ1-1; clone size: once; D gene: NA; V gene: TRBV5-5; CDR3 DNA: TGTGCCAGCAGCTTGGGTCCGAACACTGAAGCTTTCTTT; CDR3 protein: CASSLGPNTEAFF
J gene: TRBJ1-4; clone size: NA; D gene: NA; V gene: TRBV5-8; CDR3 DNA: TGTGCCAGCAGCTCTGGGGGCCCTACTAATGAAAAACTGTTTTTT; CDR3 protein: CASSSGGPTNEKLFF
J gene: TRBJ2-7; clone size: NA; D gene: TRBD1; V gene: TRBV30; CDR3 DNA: TGTGCCTGGAGTGTACGGGGGACAGGGAGAGGCTACGAGCAGTACTTC; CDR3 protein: CAWSVRGTGRGYEQYF
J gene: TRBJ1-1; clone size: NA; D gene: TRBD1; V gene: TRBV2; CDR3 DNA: TGTGCCAGCACACCCGCGGGGAGGGGGCTTAACACTGAAGCTTTCTTT; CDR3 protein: CASTPAGRGLNTEAFF
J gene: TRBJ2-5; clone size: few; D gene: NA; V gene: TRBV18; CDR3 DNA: TGTGCCAGCTCGCGGCCTCCGGGAACAGAGGGGGAAGAGACCCAGTACTTC; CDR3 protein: CASSRPPGTEGEETQYF